This TCR beta chain derives from a study of blood T cell repertoires in COVID-19. Study as a whole: Sources were T cells, B-cell-depleted T cells, or PBMCs; the material itself was cDNA or gDNA.

Authors' processing steps: How many nucleated cells were present was estimated from reference gene primer amplification. Generated by immunoSEQ multiplex PCR, the TCRdb table keeps only in-frame clones and is missing some. The DNA was the basis for D and trimming; V, J and clone size are from that table. The data hold about 250,000 clones, with 88% observed a single time. Germline V lookup: CDR1 LNHNV, CDR2 YYDKDF (reference sequence). This CDR3 has 15 residues. V dropped 0 bases and J dropped 0 bases, with 6 bases sitting between them. Adults between about 18 and 89 years of age took part from 24 US areas. Participant reports of clinical history set cohort assignment.

Material: PBMCs or T cells enriched from blood (not recorded which). The chain combines TRBV15 with TRBJ1-3; D is unclear. This TCR came from a woman aged 50 to 60 who had recovered from COVID-19. This CDR3 is CATSRDLFSGNTIYF. The CDR3 DNA reads as TGTGCCACCAGCAGAGATCTCTTCTCTGGAAACACCATATATTTT.